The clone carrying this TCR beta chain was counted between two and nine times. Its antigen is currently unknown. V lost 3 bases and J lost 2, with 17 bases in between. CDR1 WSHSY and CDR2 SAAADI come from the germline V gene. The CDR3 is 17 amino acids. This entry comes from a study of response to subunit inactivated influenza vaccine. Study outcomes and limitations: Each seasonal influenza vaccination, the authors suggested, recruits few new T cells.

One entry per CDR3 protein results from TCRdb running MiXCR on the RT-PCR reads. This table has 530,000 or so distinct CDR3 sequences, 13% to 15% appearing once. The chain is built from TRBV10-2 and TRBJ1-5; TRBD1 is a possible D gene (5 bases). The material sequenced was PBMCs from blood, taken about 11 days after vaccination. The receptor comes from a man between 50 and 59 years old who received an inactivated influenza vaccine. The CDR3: CASSESFGARGNQPQHF. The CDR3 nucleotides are TGCGCCAGCAGTGAAAGTTTCGGGGCGCGAGGCAATCAGCCCCAGCATTTT.